These 32 T cell receptor beta chains share one sample of origin, sequenced in a study of blood T cells in healthy people across ages. For the second PCR, which ran for 7 to 11 cycles, a sample-barcoded 5' primer and a J-beta primer mix were used. TCRdb redid the calling of the 5' RACE reads with MiXCR, one entry per CDR3 protein. The data contain about 780,000 distinct CDR3 sequences, approximately 65% of them singletons. The sample consisted of blood. Receptors were obtained from a man younger than 45 in good health.

The V gene is TRBV19, the J gene TRBJ2-1; D gene ambiguous. The CDR3 covers 16 residues. Germline assignment: CDR1 LNHDA and CDR2 SQIVND (reference sequence). The V gene lost 5 bases and the J gene lost 0 bases, with 14 bases spanning the gap. CDR3 in DNA: TGTGCCAGTAGTCCGTACTTACTGAGCTCCTACAATGAGCAGTTCTTC. It is translated as CASSPYLLSSYNEQFF.

The rearrangement links TRBV10-3 to TRBJ2-7; D is possibly TRBD2 (5 bases). CDR1 and CDR2 from the germline V gene are ENHRY and SYGVKD. The V and J ends lost 8 bases and 4 bases respectively, with 12 bases between them. The CDR3 contains 12 residues. The chain's CDR3 is CAIGQGGYEQYF. Here the CDR3 DNA reads TGTGCCATCGGCCAAGGAGGATACGAGCAGTACTTC.

This clonotype came up a few times. This chain uses TRBV20-1 with TRBJ1-1; D ambiguous. The V end was cut by 3 bases, the J end by 1 base, with 12 bases between. CDR3 length: 14 amino acids. Germline CDR1 DFQATT, CDR2 SNEGSKA (reference sequence). In nucleotides, the CDR3 is TGCAGTGCTAGTGGGCACATACCGAACACTGAAGCTTTCTTT. Protein sequence: CSASGHIPNTEAFF.

The gene calls are TRBV10-3 and TRBJ2-5, with D maybe TRBD2 (7 bases). Near its end, the DNA agrees better with TRBJ2-7, so the J call may be wrong. The CDR3 extends over 16 amino acids. The germline V gene encodes CDR1 ENHRY and CDR2 SYGVKD. The DNA of the CDR3 is TGTGCCATCAGTAGGGGGACTACCTGGAGTTCCGGCGAGCAGTACTTC. The encoded protein is CAISRGTTWSSGEQYF.

The chain links TRBV6-2 or TRBV6-3 to TRBJ2-7; 7 bases fit TRBD1. The CDR3 loop spans 14 amino acids. Germline V CDR1 and CDR2: MNHEY, SVGEGT. Unmatched junction bases numbered 13, after V lost 7 bases and J lost 7 bases. CDR3 region: CASITGASAQEQYF. CDR3 sequence (DNA): TGTGCCAGCATCACAGGGGCCAGTGCTCAGGAGCAGTACTTC.

Only a few counts were recorded for this clonotype. The chain employs TRBV7-2 and TRBJ2-6; D gene unclear. The CDR3 length is 16 residues. The V gene lost 5 bases and the J gene lost 0 bases, with 11 bases spanning the gap. The germline V gene has CDR1 SGHTA and CDR2 FQGNSA. CDR3 in amino acids: CASSIPAASGANVLTF. The CDR3 DNA reads TGTGCCAGCAGCATTCCCGCCGCCTCTGGGGCCAACGTCCTGACTTTC.

Only a few counts were recorded for this clonotype. The chain uses TRBV28 and TRBJ1-5; D call uncertain. V was pared by 8 bases and J by 6 bases, with 11 bases between. Germline values: CDR1 MDHEN, CDR2 SYDVKM. This CDR3 is 12 amino acids long. The chain's CDR3 is CASVGLGQPQHF. In DNA, the CDR3 is TGTGCCAGCGTCGGTTTAGGTCAGCCCCAGCATTTT. The variable domain in full, with the rest retrieved from reference TRBV28 and TRBJ1-5, is DVKVTQSSRYLVKRTGEKVFLECVQDMDHENMFWYRQDPGLGLRLIYFSYDVKMKEKGDIPEGYSVSREKKERFSLILESASTNQTSMYLCASVGLGQPQHFGDGTRLSIL.

V gene TRBV7-3 combines with J gene TRBJ2-6, with 12 bases lining up with TRBD1. Germline lookup yields CDR1 SGHTA and CDR2 FQGTGA. V lost 9 bases and J lost 0; bases outside the gene matches: 9. The CDR3 consists of 18 residues. The chain's CDR3 is CARPRDRGLFSGANVLTF. The CDR3 DNA reads TGTGCCAGGCCCCGGGACAGGGGGCTTTTCTCTGGGGCCAACGTCCTGACTTTC.

The rearrangement uses TRBV20-1 and TRBJ2-7; 8 bases agree with TRBD1. CDR1 DFQATT and CDR2 SNEGSKA come from the germline V gene (reference sequence). This CDR3 is built from 14 residues. The J segment lost 7 bases and the V segment lost 0 bases, leaving 8 bases of the junction unmatched. In DNA form, the CDR3 reads TGCAGTGCTAGAGATAGCCAGACAGGGGTTGAGCAGTACTTC. Translation: CSARDSQTGVEQYF.

This clonotype was recorded only once. One junction end disagrees with the germline gene, perhaps due to a read error. The gene calls are TRBV10-3 and TRBJ2-5; 10 bases line up with TRBD2. The CDR3 is 16 amino acids. Germline CDR1 ENHRY, CDR2 SYGVKD. The CDR3 DNA follows: TGTGCCATCAGTGTCCTAGCGGGGGTGTCCTCAGAGATCCAGTACTTC. Its protein is CAISVLAGVSSEIQYF.

The rearrangement links TRBV29-1 to TRBJ2-7; the D gene is possibly TRBD1 (6 bases). V was clipped by 3 bases and J by 1 base, with 10 bases between them. CDR1 and CDR2 from the germline V gene are SQVTM and ANQGSEA. The CDR3 has 13 residues. In DNA, the CDR3 is TGCAGCGTTGAGGGGGCCCTATCCTACGAGCAGTACTTC. As protein: CSVEGALSYEQYF.

The chain combines TRBV6-2 or TRBV6-3 with TRBJ2-1; D is undetermined. This CDR3 contains 12 residues. From germline, CDR1 is MNHEY and CDR2 SVGEGT. Trimming removed 6 bases from V and 8 bases from J, with 11 bases in between. CDR3 in amino acids: CASSTRVDEQFF. The DNA of the CDR3 is TGTGCCAGCAGCACAAGGGTAGATGAGCAGTTCTTC.

The rearrangement joins TRBV12-3 or TRBV12-4 to TRBJ1-5; weak D call: TRBD1 (5 bases). The V and J ends lost 6 bases and 8 bases respectively, with 17 bases between them. This CDR3 has 14 residues. The CDR3 DNA follows: TGTGCCAGCAGAGGGACCCGGTCCGGGGAGCCCCAGCATTTT. Translation: CASRGTRSGEPQHF.

The rearrangement links TRBV3-1 to TRBJ2-7, with D perhaps TRBD1 (5 bases). The CDR3 extends over 12 amino acids. The germline gives CDR1 LGHDT, CDR2 YNNKEL (reference sequence). V lost 0 bases, J lost 8 bases, and 8 bases lay in between. The CDR3 DNA reads as TGTGCCAGCAGCCAAGAAGGGGAAAAGCAGTACTTC. It encodes CASSQEGEKQYF.

The J gene is TRBJ1-3, the V gene TRBV20-1, with TRBD1 as a possible D gene (5 bases). The germline V gene has CDR1 DFQATT and CDR2 SNEGSKA (reference sequence). The length of the CDR3 is 14 residues. Trimming left V 2 bases short and J 2 bases short, with 10 bases between. The CDR3 sequence is CSARRQGAGNTIYF. The DNA for the CDR3 is TGCAGTGCTAGACGTCAAGGGGCTGGAAACACCATATATTTT.

This chain connects TRBV27 to TRBJ2-4; 9 bases line up with TRBD1. The DNA end favors TRBJ2-5, so the J call may be wrong. Germline V gives CDR1 MNHEY, CDR2 SMNVEV (reference sequence). The CDR3 loop spans 15 amino acids. CDR3 region: CASSLGQGVEETQYF. The DNA for the CDR3 is TGTGCCAGCAGTCTGGGACAGGGAGTCGAAGAGACCCAGTACTTC.

V usage is TRBV4-3 and J usage is TRBJ2-3; weak D call: TRBD2 (7 bases). V lost 4 bases and J lost 6, with 17 bases in between. The germline gives CDR1 LGHNA, CDR2 YSLEER. This CDR3 contains 15 residues. The CDR3 DNA reads TGCGCCAGCAGCCGGGATCAGGGGCGGGGGGATACGCAGTATTTT. This translates into CASSRDQGRGDTQYF.

This clonotype was observed many times. The chain recombines TRBV7-2 with TRBJ2-7; D might be TRBD1 or TRBD2, each matching 5 bases. Deletions cut 0 bases from V and 3 bases from J, with 15 bases between. The germline CDR1 and CDR2 sequences are SGHTA and FQGNSA. The CDR3 runs 16 residues. The CDR3, as DNA: TGTGCCAGCAGCTTAGCACCGGGACGTGGCGACTACGAGCAGTACTTC. Translating gives CASSLAPGRGDYEQYF.

The chain couples TRBV29-1 to TRBJ2-3; no clear D gene. Per germline, CDR1 SQVTM and CDR2 ANQGSEA. V shed 4 bases and J shed 0 bases, with 5 bases lying between them. This CDR3 is 12 amino acids long. The CDR3 loop reads CSVVISTDTQYF. In DNA form, the CDR3 reads TGCAGCGTTGTGATTAGCACAGATACGCAGTATTTT.

The chain employs TRBV4-3 and TRBJ2-5; a possible D gene is TRBD1 (7 bases). The tail of the sequence fits TRBJ2-7 better, so the J call may be wrong. Germline V gene data show CDR1 as LGHNA and CDR2 as YSLEER. The CDR3 extends over 14 amino acids. The CDR3: CASSQGRGVYEQYF. The CDR3 DNA reads as TGCGCCAGCAGCCAGGGCAGGGGGGTTTACGAGCAGTACTTC.

This clonotype was counted a few times. V gene TRBV4-2 combines with J gene TRBJ2-5; D call uncertain. The CDR3 sequence is 15 residues long. The germline V gene encodes CDR1 LGHNA and CDR2 YNFKEQ. V lost 0 bases and J lost 1, with 9 bases in between. The CDR3 spells CASSQDKQSQETQYF. In DNA, the CDR3 is TGTGCCAGCAGCCAAGATAAGCAGTCCCAAGAGACCCAGTACTTC.

CDR3 DNA sequence: TGTGCCAGCAGCTCACGCTCGGGCAGAGGATACAATGAGCAGTACTTC. Its protein product is CASSSRSGRGYNEQYF. The J gene is TRBJ2-1, the V gene TRBV5-6; D gene uncertain. The J call is in doubt because the DNA end fits TRBJ2-7 better. The CDR3 is made up of 16 amino acids. CDR1 is SGHDT and CDR2 is YYEEEE in the germline V gene.

This clonotype was seen only a few times. The rearrangement links TRBV2 to TRBJ1-1; TRBD1 is a possible D gene (5 bases). CDR1 is SNHLY, CDR2 FYNNEI, per germline. This CDR3 is 16 amino acids long. The V gene lost 6 bases and the J gene lost 3 bases, with 20 bases spanning the gap. The CDR3 DNA reads as TGTGCCAGCAGAGCTCCACTACAGGACACGGACACTGAAGCTTTCTTT. Translating it yields CASRAPLQDTDTEAFF.

In its sample, this clonotype was seen a few times. The rearrangement uses TRBV3-1 and TRBJ2-1; 12 nucleotides match TRBD2. CDR1 is LGHDT and CDR2 is YNNKEL in the germline V gene (reference sequence). The CDR3 contains 15 residues. J gave up 8 bases and V 4 bases, and 6 bases lay outside the gene matches. The CDR3 loop reads CASSPRLAGEDEQFF. CDR3 DNA sequence: TGTGCCAGCAGCCCACGACTAGCGGGGGAGGATGAGCAGTTCTTC.

This chain links TRBV15 with TRBJ2-4; D not certain. TRBJ2-7 matches the DNA end more closely, so the J call is doubtful. From germline, CDR1 is LNHNV and CDR2 YYDKDF (reference sequence). There are 14 residues in the CDR3. CDR3 loop: CATSRDHSLYEQYF. The CDR3 DNA is TGTGCCACCAGCAGAGATCACAGCCTCTACGAGCAGTACTTC.

The rearrangement links TRBV6-1 to TRBJ2-1; D uncertain. The DNA end is more similar to TRBJ2-7, so the J call may be wrong. In germline, CDR1 is MNHNS, CDR2 SASEGT. The CDR3 runs 14 residues. CDR3 in amino acids: CASSEPLNYNEQYF. The CDR3 DNA is TGTGCCAGCAGTGAGCCCCTAAACTACAATGAGCAGTACTTC.

This clonotype was counted a single time. The chain links TRBV5-8 to TRBJ2-7; 8 bases line up with TRBD1. V was pared by 6 bases and J by 6 bases, with 17 bases of the junction left unmatched. The CDR3 contains 16 residues. CDR1 and CDR2 from the germline V gene are SGHTS and YDEGEE. CDR3 sequence reads: CASIPGQGPLWGEQYF. In nucleotides, the CDR3 is TGTGCCAGCATCCCCGGACAGGGACCCCTATGGGGCGAGCAGTACTTC.

In its sample, this clonotype was seen a few times. The genes are TRBV7-9 and TRBJ2-1; 14 nucleotides line up with TRBD2. The germline V gene encodes CDR1 SEHNR and CDR2 FQNEAQ (reference sequence). V was clipped by 5 bases and J by 8 bases; unmatched bases: 5. The CDR3 is made up of 15 amino acids. The CDR3 spells CASSTRLAGGHEQFF. CDR3 sequence (DNA): TGTGCCAGCAGCACCCGACTAGCGGGGGGGCATGAGCAGTTCTTC.

The V call is TRBV13, the J call TRBJ2-7; 11 positions match TRBD1. CDR3 size: 14 residues. V was clipped by 5 bases and J by 4 bases; unmatched bases: 4. Germline assignment: CDR1 PRHDT and CDR2 FYEKMQ (reference sequence). CDR3 coding DNA: TGTGCCAGCAGCGGGGGACAGGGGGTATACGAGCAGTACTTC. Encoded protein: CASSGGQGVYEQYF.

The chain joins TRBV11-1 to TRBJ2-4; possible D gene TRBD1, 6 bases. V gave up 5 bases and J gave up 13 bases, with 18 bases separating them. Germline CDR1 is SGHAT and CDR2 is FQDESV (reference sequence). CDR3 length equals 13 residues. The CDR3 here is CASSDDRTIEQYF. The CDR3 nucleotides are TGTGCCAGCAGCGACGACAGGACCATAGAGCAGTACTTC.

About this clonotype: A read error may explain this, as a much larger clone is one base away. The CDR3 DNA reads TGCAGCGCCGCACAGGAGAGCTCCTACGAGCAGTACTTC. Its protein product is CSAAQESSYEQYF. The chain combines TRBV29-1 with TRBJ2-7; D may be TRBD1 (5 bases). The length of the CDR3 is 13 residues. The V end was cut by 7 bases, the J end by 0 bases, with 13 bases between. CDR1 is SQVTM, CDR2 ANQGSEA, per germline.

This clonotype was counted a few times. The chain couples TRBV7-8 to TRBJ2-7; weak D call: TRBD1 (6 bases). Trimming removed 5 bases from V and 5 bases from J, with 16 bases in between. Germline loops: CDR1 SGHVS, CDR2 FQNEAQ. There are 14 residues in the CDR3. The CDR3: CASSPPDRLHEQYF. The DNA of the CDR3 is TGTGCCAGCAGCCCGCCAGACAGGTTACACGAGCAGTACTTC.